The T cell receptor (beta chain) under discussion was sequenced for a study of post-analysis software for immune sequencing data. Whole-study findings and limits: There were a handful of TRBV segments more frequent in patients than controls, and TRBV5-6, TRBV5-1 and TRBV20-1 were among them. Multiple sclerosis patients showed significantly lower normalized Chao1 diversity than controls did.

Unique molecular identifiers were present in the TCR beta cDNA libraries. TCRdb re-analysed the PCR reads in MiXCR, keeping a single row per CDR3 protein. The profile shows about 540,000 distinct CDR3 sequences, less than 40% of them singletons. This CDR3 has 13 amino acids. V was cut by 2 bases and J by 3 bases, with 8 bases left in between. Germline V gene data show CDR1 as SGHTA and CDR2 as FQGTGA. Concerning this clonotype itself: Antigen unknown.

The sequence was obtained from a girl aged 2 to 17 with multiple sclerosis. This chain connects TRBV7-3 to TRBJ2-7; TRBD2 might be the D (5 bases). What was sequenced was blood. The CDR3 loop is CASSLYTSYEQYF. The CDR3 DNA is TGTGCCAGCAGCTTATATACTAGCTACGAGCAGTACTTC.